This entry describes one T cell receptor (beta chain). Adults between roughly 18 and 95 years of age took part from 20 to 25 US areas. Self-reported history from a screening survey and questionnaire set each donor's cohort. The data belong to a study of blood T cell repertoires in COVID-19. Looking at the study overall: The United States, Italy and Spain provided the acute and convalescent COVID-19 samples. PBMCs, B-cell-depleted T cells, or T cells provided the cDNA or gDNA that made up the material.

There are 17 residues in the CDR3. The V end lost 4 bases, the J end lost 0 bases, and 18 bases lay between the germline ends. CDR1 MGHRA and CDR2 YSYEKL come from the germline V gene. Data came from immunoSEQ multiplex PCR; TCRdb stores just in-frame clones and leaves some out. The table lists roughly 230,000 clones, just under 90% of them singletons, with 3.5% to 4% in the top ten. The rearrangement joins TRBV4-1 to TRBJ1-1; D gene unclear. Sequenced material: PBMCs or T cells enriched from blood (not recorded which). This receptor was obtained from a woman between 25 and 40 years old with acute COVID-19. The CDR3 spells CASSLLSDGLLNTEAFF. CDR3 nucleotide sequence: TGCGCCAGCAGCCTCCTATCTGACGGACTTTTGAACACTGAAGCTTTCTTT.